The 7 T cell receptor beta chains presented below share a single source sample, sequenced in a study of T cells expressing NK-cell markers. TCRdb reprocessed the 5' RACE reads and stores each CDR3 protein as one record, lacking DNA. In all, the sample yields more than 120,000 distinct CDR3 sequences. Sequenced: blood T cells: a sorted CD56 or NKG2C T cell subset, CD4+ or CD8+ T cells, or bulk PBMC T cells (not recorded which). These receptor sequences come from a man between 18 and 29 years old in good health.

The chain joins TRBV7-9 to TRBJ2-7; absent DNA, TCRdb's TRBD2 call cannot be checked. Germline CDR1 is SEHNR and CDR2 is FQNEAQ (reference sequence). The CDR3 is 15 residues long. CDR3 in amino acids: CASRPMTSKLDEQYF.

The chain joins TRBV5-4 to TRBJ1-1. The CDR3 runs 14 residues. The germline V gene has CDR1 SGHNT and CDR2 YYREEE (reference sequence). CDR3 sequence reads: CASSAGRELTEAFF.

The rearrangement joins TRBV7-3 to TRBJ2-7; without DNA, the TCRdb call of TRBD1 cannot be checked. This CDR3 is 15 amino acids long. Germline V gene lookup returns CDR1 SGHTA and CDR2 FQGTGA. The chain's CDR3 is CASSPGTDFSYEQYF.

The chain combines TRBV12-3 or TRBV12-4 with TRBJ2-3; TCRdb selects TRBD2, and the lack of DNA leaves this call unchecked. The CDR3 is 15 amino acids. The CDR3 loop is CASSTGLAGTDTQYF.

The chain combines TRBV29-1 with TRBJ2-3; TCRdb's assignment of TRBD2 cannot be checked, as there is no DNA. CDR1 is SQVTM and CDR2 is ANQGSEA in the germline V gene. This CDR3 comprises 13 residues. CDR3 amino acids: CSVEGTQPDTQYF.

The genes are TRBV29-1 and TRBJ2-3; no DNA is available, so the TRBD2 call from TCRdb remains unchecked. The CDR3 consists of 16 residues. The germline V gene has CDR1 SQVTM and CDR2 ANQGSEA. CDR3 sequence: CSVALSTVLDTDTQYF.

The chain is built from TRBV19 and TRBJ2-3. This CDR3 comprises 14 residues. Germline assignment: CDR1 LNHDA and CDR2 SQIVND (reference sequence). CDR3 residues: CASSTFGSTDTQYF.